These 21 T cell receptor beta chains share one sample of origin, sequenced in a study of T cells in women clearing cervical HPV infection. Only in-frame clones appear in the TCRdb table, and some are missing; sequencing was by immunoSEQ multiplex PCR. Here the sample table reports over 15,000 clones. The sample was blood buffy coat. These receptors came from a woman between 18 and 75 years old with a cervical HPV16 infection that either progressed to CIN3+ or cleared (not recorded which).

The DNA read from the CDR3 is TGCGCCAGCAGTCAACCCGACAGGTCTTTCTATGGC. Translating it yields CASSQPDRSFYG. The CDR3 as a whole reads CASSQPDRSFYGYTF. This chain links TRBV23-1 with TRBJ1-2, with D tentatively TRBD1 (6 bases). The sequenced fragment ends 3 residues before the CDR3 boundary, so the rest is inferred from the germline J gene. TRBV23-1 is an open reading frame, and its role is uncertain. Trimming removed 2 bases at V and 4 bases at J, with 14 bases between. The CDR3 extends over 15 amino acids.

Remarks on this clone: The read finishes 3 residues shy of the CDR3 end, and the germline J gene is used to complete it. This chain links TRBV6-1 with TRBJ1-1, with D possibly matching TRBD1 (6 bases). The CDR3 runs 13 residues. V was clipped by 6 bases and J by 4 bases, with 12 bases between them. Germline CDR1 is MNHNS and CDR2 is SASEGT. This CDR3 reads CASSETGSTEAFF. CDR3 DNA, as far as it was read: TGTGCCAGCAGCGAAACAGGGTCCACTGAA.

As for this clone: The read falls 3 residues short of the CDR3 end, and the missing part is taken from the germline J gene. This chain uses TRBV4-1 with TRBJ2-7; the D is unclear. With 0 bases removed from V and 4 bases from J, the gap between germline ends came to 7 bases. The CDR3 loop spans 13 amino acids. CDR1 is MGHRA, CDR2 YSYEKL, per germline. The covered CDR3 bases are TGCGCCAGCAGCCAAGATGTGGCTTACGAG. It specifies CASSQDVAYE. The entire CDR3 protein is CASSQDVAYEQYF.

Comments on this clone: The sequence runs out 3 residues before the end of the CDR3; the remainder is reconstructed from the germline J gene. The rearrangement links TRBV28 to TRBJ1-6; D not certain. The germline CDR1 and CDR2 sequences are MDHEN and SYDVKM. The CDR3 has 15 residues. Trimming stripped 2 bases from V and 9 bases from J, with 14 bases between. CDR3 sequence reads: CASSLGKGSASPLHF. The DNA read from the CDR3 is TGTGCCAGCAGTTTAGGCAAAGGGTCGGCTTCACCC. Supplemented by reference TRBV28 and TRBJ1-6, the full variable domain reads DVKVTQSSRYLVKRTGEKVFLECVQDMDHENMFWYRQDPGLGLRLIYFSYDVKMKEKGDIPEGYSVSREKKERFSLILESASTNQTSMYLCASSLGKGSASPLHFGNGTRLTVT.

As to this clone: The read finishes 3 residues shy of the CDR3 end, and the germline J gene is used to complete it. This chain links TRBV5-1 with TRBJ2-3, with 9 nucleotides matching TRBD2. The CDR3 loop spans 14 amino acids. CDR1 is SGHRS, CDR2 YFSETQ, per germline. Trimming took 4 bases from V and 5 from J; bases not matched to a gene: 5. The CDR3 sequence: CASSRAGGRDTQYF. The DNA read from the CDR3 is TGCGCCAGCAGCCGCGCGGGGGGGCGAGATACG.

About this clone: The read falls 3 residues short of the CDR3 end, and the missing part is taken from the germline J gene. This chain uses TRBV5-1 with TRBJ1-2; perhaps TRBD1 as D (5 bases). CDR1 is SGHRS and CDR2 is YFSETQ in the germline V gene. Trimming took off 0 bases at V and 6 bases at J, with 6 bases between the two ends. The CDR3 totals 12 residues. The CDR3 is CASSLGGDGYTF. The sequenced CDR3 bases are TGCGCCAGCAGCTTGGGGGGGGATGGC.

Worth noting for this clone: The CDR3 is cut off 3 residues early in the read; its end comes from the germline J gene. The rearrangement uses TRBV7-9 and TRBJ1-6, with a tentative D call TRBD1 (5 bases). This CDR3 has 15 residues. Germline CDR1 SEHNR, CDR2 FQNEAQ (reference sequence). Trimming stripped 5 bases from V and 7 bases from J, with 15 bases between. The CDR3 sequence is CASSSEGALNSPLHF. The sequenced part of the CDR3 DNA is TGTGCCAGCAGCAGCGAAGGGGCCCTCAATTCACCC. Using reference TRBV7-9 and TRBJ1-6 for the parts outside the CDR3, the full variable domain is DTGVSQNPRHKITKRGQNVTFRCDPISEHNRLYWYRQTLGQGPEFLTYFQNEAQLEKSRLLSDRFSAERPKGSFSTLEIQRTEQGDSAMYLCASSSEGALNSPLHFGNGTRLTVT.

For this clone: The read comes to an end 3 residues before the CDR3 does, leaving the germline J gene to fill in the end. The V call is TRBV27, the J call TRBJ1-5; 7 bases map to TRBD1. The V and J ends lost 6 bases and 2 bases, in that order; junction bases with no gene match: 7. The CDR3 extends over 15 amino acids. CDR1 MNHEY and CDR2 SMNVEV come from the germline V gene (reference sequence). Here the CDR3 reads CASRRDRVGNQPQHF. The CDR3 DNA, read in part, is TGTGCCAGCAGACGAGACAGGGTAGGCAATCAGCCC.

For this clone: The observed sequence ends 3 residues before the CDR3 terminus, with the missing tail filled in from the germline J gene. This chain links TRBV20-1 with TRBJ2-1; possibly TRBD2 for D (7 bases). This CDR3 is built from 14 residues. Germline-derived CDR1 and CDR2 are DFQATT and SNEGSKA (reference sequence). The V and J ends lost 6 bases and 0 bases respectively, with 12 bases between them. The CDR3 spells CSANGGPSYNEQFF. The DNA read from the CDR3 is TGCAGTGCCAACGGGGGGCCCTCCTACAATGAG.

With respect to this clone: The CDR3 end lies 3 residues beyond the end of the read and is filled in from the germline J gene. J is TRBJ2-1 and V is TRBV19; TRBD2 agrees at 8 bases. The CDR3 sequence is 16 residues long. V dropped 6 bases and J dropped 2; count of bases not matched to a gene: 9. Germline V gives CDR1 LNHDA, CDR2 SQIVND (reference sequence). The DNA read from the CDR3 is TGTGCCAGTAGGACATCGGCGGGGGGTACCTACAATGAG. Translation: CASRTSAGGTYNE. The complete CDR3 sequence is CASRTSAGGTYNEQFF.

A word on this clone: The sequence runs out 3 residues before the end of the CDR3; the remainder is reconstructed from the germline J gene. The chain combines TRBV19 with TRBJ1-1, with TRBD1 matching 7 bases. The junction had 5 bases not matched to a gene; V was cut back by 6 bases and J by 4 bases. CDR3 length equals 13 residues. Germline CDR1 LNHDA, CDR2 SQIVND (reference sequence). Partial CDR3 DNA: TGTGCCAGTAGAGACAGGGTTGGCACTGAA. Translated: CASRDRVGTE. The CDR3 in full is CASRDRVGTEAFF.

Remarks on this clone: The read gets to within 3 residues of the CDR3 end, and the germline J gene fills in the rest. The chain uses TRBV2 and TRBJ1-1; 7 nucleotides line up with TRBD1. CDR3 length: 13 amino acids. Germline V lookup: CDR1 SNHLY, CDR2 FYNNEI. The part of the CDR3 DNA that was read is TGTGCCAGCAGTGTCTTTCGGACAGGCGAA. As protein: CASSVFRTGE. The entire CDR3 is CASSVFRTGEAFF.

CDR3 DNA (partial): TGTGCCAGTAGGGACACTAGCCTCACAGATACG. Its translation: CASRDTSLTDT. The CDR3 as a whole reads CASRDTSLTDTQYF. This chain joins TRBV19 and TRBJ2-3; maybe TRBD2 (6 bases). The read is 3 residues too short to cover the CDR3 end, so that end is filled in from the germline J gene. Germline V gene data show CDR1 as LNHDA and CDR2 as SQIVND (reference sequence). Trimming shortened V by 6 bases and J by 2 bases, and 12 bases separated the two germline ends. CDR3 length equals 14 residues.

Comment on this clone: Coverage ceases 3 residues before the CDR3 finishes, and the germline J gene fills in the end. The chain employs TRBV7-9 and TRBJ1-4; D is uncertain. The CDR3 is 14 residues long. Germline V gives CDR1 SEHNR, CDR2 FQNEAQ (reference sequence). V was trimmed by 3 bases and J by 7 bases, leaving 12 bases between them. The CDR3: CASSFGLHGEKLFF. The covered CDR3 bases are TGTGCCAGCAGCTTCGGTTTGCATGGTGAAAAA.

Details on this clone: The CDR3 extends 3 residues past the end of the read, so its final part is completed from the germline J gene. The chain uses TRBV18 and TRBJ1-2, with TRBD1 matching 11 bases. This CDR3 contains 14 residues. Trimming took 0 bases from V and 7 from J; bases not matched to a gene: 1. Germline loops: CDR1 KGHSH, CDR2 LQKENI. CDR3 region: CASSPPGTGGGYTF. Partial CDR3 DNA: TGTGCCAGCTCACCACCAGGGACAGGGGGTGGC.

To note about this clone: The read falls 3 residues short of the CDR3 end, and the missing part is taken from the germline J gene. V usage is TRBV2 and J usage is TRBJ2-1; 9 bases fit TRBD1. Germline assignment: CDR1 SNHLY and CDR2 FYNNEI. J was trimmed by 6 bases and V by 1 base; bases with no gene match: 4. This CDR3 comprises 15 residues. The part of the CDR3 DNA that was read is TGTGCCAGCAGTGAAGGGACAGGGGTCTTCAATGAG. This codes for CASSEGTGVFNE. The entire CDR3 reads CASSEGTGVFNEQFF.

The covered CDR3 bases are TGTGCCTGTACAGAGACACTCTATGAGGGC. Amino acids: CACTETLYEG. The complete CDR3 protein is CACTETLYEGYTF. This sequence joins TRBV7-2 and TRBJ1-2; the D is unclear. The read finishes 3 residues shy of the CDR3 end, and the germline J gene is used to complete it. Per the germline V gene, CDR1 is SGHTA and CDR2 is FQGNSA. The CDR3 contains 13 residues.

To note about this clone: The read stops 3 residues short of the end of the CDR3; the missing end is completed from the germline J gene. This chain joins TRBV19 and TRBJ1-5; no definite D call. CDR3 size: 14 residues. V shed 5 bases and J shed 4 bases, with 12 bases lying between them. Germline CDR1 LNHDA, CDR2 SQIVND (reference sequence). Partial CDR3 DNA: TGTGCCAGTAGTTTTCTTCTCGGGAATCAGCCC. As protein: CASSFLLGNQP. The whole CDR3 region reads CASSFLLGNQPQHF. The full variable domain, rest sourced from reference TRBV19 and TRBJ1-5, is DGGITQSPKYLFRKEGQNVTLSCEQNLNHDAMYWYRQDPGQGLRLIYYSQIVNDFQKGDIAEGYSVSREKKESFPLTVTSAQKNPTAFYLCASSFLLGNQPQHFGDGTRLSIL.

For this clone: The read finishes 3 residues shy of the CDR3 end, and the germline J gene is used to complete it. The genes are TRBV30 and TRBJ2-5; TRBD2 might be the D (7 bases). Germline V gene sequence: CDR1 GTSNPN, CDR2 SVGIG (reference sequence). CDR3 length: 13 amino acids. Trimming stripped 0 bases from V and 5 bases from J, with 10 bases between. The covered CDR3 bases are TGTGCCTGGAGTGTAAAGGGGGGGGAGACC. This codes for CAWSVKGGET. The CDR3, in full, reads CAWSVKGGETQYF.

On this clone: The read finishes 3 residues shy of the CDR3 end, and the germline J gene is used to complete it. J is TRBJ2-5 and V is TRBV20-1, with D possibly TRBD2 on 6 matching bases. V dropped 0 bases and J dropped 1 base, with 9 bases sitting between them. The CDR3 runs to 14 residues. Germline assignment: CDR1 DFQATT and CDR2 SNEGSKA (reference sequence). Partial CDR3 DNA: TGCAGTGCTAGAGATCGGCGGGGCCAAGAGACC. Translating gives CSARDRRGQET. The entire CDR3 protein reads CSARDRRGQETQYF.

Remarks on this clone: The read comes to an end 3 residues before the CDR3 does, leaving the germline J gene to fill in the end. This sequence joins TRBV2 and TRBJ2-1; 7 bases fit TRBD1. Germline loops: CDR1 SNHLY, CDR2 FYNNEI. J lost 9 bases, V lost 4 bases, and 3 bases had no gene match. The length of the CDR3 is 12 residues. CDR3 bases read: TGTGCCAGCAGTGGACAGGGTGTTGAG. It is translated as CASSGQGVE. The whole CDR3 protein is CASSGQGVEQFF.